These 18 T cell receptor beta chains came from one sample sequenced in a study of T cells in Graves' hyperthyroidism and ophthalmopathy (dated by TCRdb to about 2019). The library came from multiplex PCR. Instrument used: Illumina HiSeq 2000. The TCR beta CDR3 regions were amplified from the RNA transcripts. For the first round of RT-PCR on the TCR CDR3, the HTBI primer set was used together with the Qiagen OneStep RT-PCR kit. The public reads were quality trimmed at Q25 with fastp and then assembled into clones with MiXCR by TCRdb, keeping productive beta chains. Entries that share a CDR3 protein sequence are merged under the most common genes and DNA. The sample includes around 450,000 distinct CDR3 sequences, with more than 15% observed a single time. The ten largest clonotypes hold about 7.7% of the sample. The sequenced sample consisted of blood. The receptor set was obtained from a woman aged 18 to 35 with Graves' hyperthyroidism.

This clonotype turned up a few times. V and J are TRBV5-1 and TRBJ1-6, with 7 bases that match TRBD1. The CDR3 loop spans 14 amino acids. The junction had 8 bases not matched to a gene; V was cut back by 7 bases and J by 7 bases. CDR1 and CDR2 from the germline V gene are SGHRS and YFSETQ. DNA for the CDR3: TGCGCCAGCCGAGATCAGGGGGGAAATTCACCCCTCCACTTT. It encodes CASRDQGGNSPLHF.

The table lists this clonotype with many counts. The genes are TRBV10-2 and TRBJ2-1; 14 bases match TRBD2. V gave up 6 bases and J gave up 9 bases; unmatched junction bases: 7. This CDR3 region has 15 residues. Germline assignment: CDR1 WSHSY and CDR2 SAAADI. Here the CDR3 reads CASSRGLAGEGEQFF. The CDR3 coding sequence is TGCGCCAGCAGCAGGGGACTAGCGGGGGAGGGTGAGCAGTTCTTC.

The rearrangement uses TRBV3-1 and TRBJ1-1; perhaps TRBD1 as D (5 bases). The CDR3 contains 16 residues. Germline CDR1 and CDR2: LGHDT and YNNKEL (reference sequence). The V end lost 4 bases, the J end lost 5 bases, and 20 bases lay between the germline ends. The CDR3 nucleotides are TGTGCCAGCAGCCCAGCAGGAAGGGGCCGGAAAACTGAAGCTTTCTTT. Residues: CASSPAGRGRKTEAFF.

Ten or more counts support this clonotype. The chain recombines TRBV12-3 or TRBV12-4 with TRBJ2-5; 10 nucleotides match TRBD1. V was clipped by 6 bases and J by 7 bases; unmatched bases: 11. The CDR3 spans 15 residues. CDR3 bases: TGTGCCAGCAGCCCTCGGACAGGGGGGCTTAGGACCCAGTACTTC. This gives the protein CASSPRTGGLRTQYF.

The chain has TRBV2 and TRBJ1-3; tentative D call: TRBD1 (6 bases). The CDR3 spans 14 residues. Trimming left V 2 bases short and J 3 bases short, with 8 bases between. Germline loops: CDR1 SNHLY, CDR2 FYNNEI. The CDR3 sequence: CASSESGVGNTIYF. For the CDR3, the DNA is TGTGCCAGCAGTGAATCAGGGGTTGGAAACACCATATATTTT.

This clonotype was counted at least ten times. The chain joins TRBV6-1 to TRBJ2-4, with 8 bases that match TRBD1. Germline CDR1 reads MNHNS; CDR2 reads SASEGT. This CDR3 has 14 amino acids. V shed 5 bases and J 5 bases; nucleotides not matched to a gene: 5. The CDR3 nucleotides read TGTGCCAGCAGTCCTCCGGGACAGGAAAACATTCAGTACTTC. Its translation: CASSPPGQENIQYF.

Note on this clonotype: Because it lacks the conserved phenylalanine or tryptophan at the end, this CDR3 is likely a read error. V usage is TRBV6-2 or TRBV6-3 and J usage is TRBJ1-3; TRBD1 matches 9 bases. Germline loops: CDR1 MNHEY, CDR2 SVGEGT. V was clipped by 6 bases and J by 4 bases; unmatched bases: 10. The CDR3 covers 16 residues. Here the CDR3 reads CASSPNRGLGGNTIYS. The CDR3 DNA sequence: TGTGCCAGCAGCCCAAACAGGGGGCTGGGGGGAAACACCATATATTCT.

This clonotype was recorded many times. The chain recombines TRBV6-2 or TRBV6-3 with TRBJ1-4; no clear D gene. The CDR3 has 14 residues. Germline V gene lookup returns CDR1 MNHEY and CDR2 SVGEGT. V lost 5 bases to trimming and J lost 2 bases, with 9 bases between them. DNA for the CDR3: TGTGCCAGCAGTCCCGGGGTCACTAATGAAAAACTGTTTTTT. It encodes CASSPGVTNEKLFF.

In this sample, this clonotype turned up many times. The chain has TRBV11-2 and TRBJ1-2; 7 bases align to TRBD1. The CDR3 is made up of 14 amino acids. Unmatched junction bases numbered 8, after V lost 5 bases and J lost 5 bases. Germline-derived CDR1 and CDR2 are SGHAT and FQNNGV. CDR3 sequence (DNA): TGTGCCAGCAGCCCGAAACCGGGACAGTATGGCTACACCTTC. Amino acids: CASSPKPGQYGYTF.

The rearrangement joins TRBV13 to TRBJ2-5; possibly TRBD1 or TRBD2 for D (5 bases each). This CDR3 has 15 amino acids. With 1 base removed from V and 5 bases from J, the gap between germline ends came to 14 bases. In germline, CDR1 is PRHDT, CDR2 FYEKMQ (reference sequence). CDR3 loop: CASSLAHGAQETQYF. The DNA for the CDR3 is TGTGCCAGCAGCTTAGCTCACGGGGCGCAGGAGACCCAGTACTTC.

This clonotype was seen many times. V gene TRBV7-9 combines with J gene TRBJ1-4, with a weak D call TRBD1 (5 bases). Germline CDR1 SEHNR, CDR2 FQNEAQ (reference sequence). V was shortened by 5 bases and J by 6 bases, with 16 bases between the two germline ends. The CDR3 spans 15 residues. In nucleotides, the CDR3 is TGTGCCAGCAGCGGGGAACGGGACGGGTATGAAAAACTGTTTTTT. Translated: CASSGERDGYEKLFF.

This clonotype was counted at least ten times. J is TRBJ2-2 and V is TRBV2; D not resolved. Germline-derived CDR1 and CDR2 are SNHLY and FYNNEI. This CDR3 region has 14 residues. The V gene lost 6 bases and the J gene lost 1 base, with 9 bases spanning the gap. CDR3: CASRSIMNTGELFF. The CDR3 nucleotides read TGTGCCAGCAGGTCGATTATGAACACCGGGGAGCTGTTTTTT. The variable domain in full, with the rest retrieved from reference TRBV2 and TRBJ2-2, is EPEVTQTPSHQVTQMGQEVILRCVPISNHLYFYWYRQILGQKVEFLVSFYNNEISEKSEIFDDQFSVERPDGSNFTLKIRSTKLEDSAMYFCASRSIMNTGELFFGEGSRLTVL.

This clonotype was recorded many times. V and J are TRBV15 and TRBJ2-7; D is perhaps TRBD1 or TRBD2 (5 bases each). Germline-derived CDR1 and CDR2 are LNHNV and YYDKDF (reference sequence). V lost 1 base to trimming and J lost 1 base, with 5 bases between them. CDR3 length: 13 residues. The CDR3 DNA reads as TGTGCCACCAGCAGAGGGGGGTCCTACGAGCAGTACTTC. This translates into CATSRGGSYEQYF.

The table lists this clonotype with a few counts. The V call is TRBV5-1, the J call TRBJ2-7, with TRBD2 matching over 9 bases. Germline V gene sequence: CDR1 SGHRS, CDR2 YFSETQ. The CDR3 is 17 residues long. The J segment lost 4 bases and the V segment lost 0 bases, leaving 11 bases of the junction unmatched. CDR3 protein: CASSLEGLATDFYEQYF. The CDR3 nucleotides read TGCGCCAGCAGCTTGGAGGGACTAGCAACAGACTTTTACGAGCAGTACTTC.

This clonotype has a count of ten or more. This rearrangement joins TRBV3-1 to TRBJ1-6; D remains ambiguous. CDR1 and CDR2 (germline): LGHDT, YNNKEL (reference sequence). The CDR3 runs to 16 residues. Trimming removed 4 bases from V and 7 bases from J, with 17 bases in between. The CDR3 bases are TGTGCCAGCAGCCGGTCGATGTCCGGTGGGAATTCACCCCTCCACTTT. Encoded protein: CASSRSMSGGNSPLHF.

The sample holds many counts of this clonotype. The chain links TRBV3-1 to TRBJ1-4; D gene unclear. V lost 6 bases and J 8 bases, leaving 13 bases between the germline ends. The CDR3 runs 13 residues. CDR1 and CDR2 (germline): LGHDT, YNNKEL (reference sequence). In nucleotides, the CDR3 is TGTGCCAGCAGTCCAGGACCCACCGAAAAACTGTTTTTT. Its protein product is CASSPGPTEKLFF.

This clonotype was detected many times. The chain is built from TRBV7-2 and TRBJ1-2; D not resolved. This CDR3 has 15 amino acids. Germline CDR1 is SGHTA and CDR2 is FQGNSA. V lost 3 bases and J 3 bases, leaving 14 bases between the germline ends. CDR3 sequence (DNA): TGTGCCAGCAGCTTCGGGGTAGCAAGGGACTATGGCTACACCTTC. This translates into CASSFGVARDYGYTF.

The rearrangement links TRBV14 to TRBJ2-6; maybe TRBD2 (5 bases). The germline CDR1 and CDR2 sequences are SGHDN and FVKESK. V gave up 0 bases and J gave up 10 bases, with 10 bases separating them. The CDR3 covers 14 residues. DNA for the CDR3: TGTGCCAGCAGCCAAGAAGACGGACTGAACGTCCTGACTTTC. Protein: CASSQEDGLNVLTF. Complete variable domain (other parts from reference TRBV14 and TRBJ2-6): EAGVTQFPSHSVIEKGQTVTLRCDPISGHDNLYWYRRVMGKEIKFLLHFVKESKQDESGMPNNRFLAERTGGTYSTLKVQPAELEDSGVYFCASSQEDGLNVLTFGAGSRLTVL.